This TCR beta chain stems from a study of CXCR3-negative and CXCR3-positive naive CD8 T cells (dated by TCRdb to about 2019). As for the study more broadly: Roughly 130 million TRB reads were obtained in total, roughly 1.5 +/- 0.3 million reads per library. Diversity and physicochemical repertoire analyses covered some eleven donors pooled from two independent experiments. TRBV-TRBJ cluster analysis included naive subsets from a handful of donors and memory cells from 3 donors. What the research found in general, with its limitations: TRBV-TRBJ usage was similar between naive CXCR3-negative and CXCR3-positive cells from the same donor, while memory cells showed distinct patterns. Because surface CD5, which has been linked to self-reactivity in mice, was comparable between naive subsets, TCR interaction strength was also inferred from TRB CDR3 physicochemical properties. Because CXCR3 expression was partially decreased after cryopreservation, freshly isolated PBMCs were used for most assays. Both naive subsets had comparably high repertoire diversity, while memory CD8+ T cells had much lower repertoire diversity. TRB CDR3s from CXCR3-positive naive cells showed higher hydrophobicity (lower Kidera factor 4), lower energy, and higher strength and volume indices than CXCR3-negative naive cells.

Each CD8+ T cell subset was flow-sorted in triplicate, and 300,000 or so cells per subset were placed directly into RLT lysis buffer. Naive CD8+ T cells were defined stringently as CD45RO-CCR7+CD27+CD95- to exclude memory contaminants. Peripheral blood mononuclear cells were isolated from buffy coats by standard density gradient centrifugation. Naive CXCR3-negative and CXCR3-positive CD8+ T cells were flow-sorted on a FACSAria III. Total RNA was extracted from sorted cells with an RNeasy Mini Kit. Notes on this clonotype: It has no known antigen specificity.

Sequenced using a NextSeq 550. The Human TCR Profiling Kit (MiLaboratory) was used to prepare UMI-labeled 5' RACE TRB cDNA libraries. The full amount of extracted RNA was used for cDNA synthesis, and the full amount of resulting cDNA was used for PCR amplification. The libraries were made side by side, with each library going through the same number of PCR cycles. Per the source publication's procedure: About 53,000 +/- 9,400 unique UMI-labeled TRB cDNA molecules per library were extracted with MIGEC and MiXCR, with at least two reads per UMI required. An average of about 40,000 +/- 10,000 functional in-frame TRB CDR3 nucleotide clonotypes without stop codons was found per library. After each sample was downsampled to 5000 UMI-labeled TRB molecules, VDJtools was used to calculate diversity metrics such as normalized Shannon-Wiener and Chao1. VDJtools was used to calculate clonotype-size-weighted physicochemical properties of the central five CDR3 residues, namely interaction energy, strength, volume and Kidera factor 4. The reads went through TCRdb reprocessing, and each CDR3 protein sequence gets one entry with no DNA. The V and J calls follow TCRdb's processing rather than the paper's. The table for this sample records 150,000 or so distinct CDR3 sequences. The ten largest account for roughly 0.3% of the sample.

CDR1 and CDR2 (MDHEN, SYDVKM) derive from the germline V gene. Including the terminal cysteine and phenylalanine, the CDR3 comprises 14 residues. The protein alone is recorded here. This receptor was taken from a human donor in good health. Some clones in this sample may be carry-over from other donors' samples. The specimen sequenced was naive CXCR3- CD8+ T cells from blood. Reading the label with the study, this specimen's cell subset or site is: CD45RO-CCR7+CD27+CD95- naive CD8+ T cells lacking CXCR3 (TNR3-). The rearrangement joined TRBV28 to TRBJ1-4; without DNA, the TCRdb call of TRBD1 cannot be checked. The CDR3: CASSNTGVGEKLFF. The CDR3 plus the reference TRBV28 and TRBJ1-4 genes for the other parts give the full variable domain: DVKVTQSSRYLVKRTGEKVFLECVQDMDHENMFWYRQDPGLGLRLIYFSYDVKMKEKGDIPEGYSVSREKKERFSLILESASTNQTSMYLCASSNTGVGEKLFFGSGTQLSVL.